The 19 T cell receptor beta chains presented below share a single source sample, sequenced in a study of PD-1 blockade in classical Hodgkin lymphoma. Every patient was affected by relapse after autologous stem cell transplantation, while exposure to brentuximab vedotin was not uniform. The study purified CD4+ T cells from thawed PBMCs using magnetic negative selection. The repertoire was sequenced with immunoSEQ multiplex PCR; TCRdb's copy has only in-frame clones and lacks some. The sample comprises about 27,000 clones, 70% to 80% of which are singletons, and 2% to 2.5% rests with the top ten. The starting material was CD4+ T cells from blood, obtained at baseline. The receptors come from a human donor with classical Hodgkin lymphoma.

The chain couples TRBV4-3 to TRBJ2-1; possibly TRBD1 or TRBD2 for D (6 bases each). CDR3 length equals 16 residues. CDR1 and CDR2 from the germline V gene are LGHNA and YSLEER. Deletions cut 4 bases from V and 5 bases from J, with 18 bases between. CDR3 protein: CASSLNIGGDNNEQFF. CDR3 nucleotide sequence: TGCGCCAGCAGCCTCAACATTGGCGGGGACAACAATGAGCAGTTCTTC.

The chain couples TRBV5-1 to TRBJ2-7, with 7 nucleotides matching TRBD1. Looked up from germline, CDR1 is SGHRS and CDR2 is YFSETQ. This CDR3 has 15 amino acids. The V segment lost 0 bases and the J segment 2 bases; nucleotides outside the gene matches: 5. This chain's CDR3 is CASSLEQGWTYEQYF. The CDR3 nucleotides read TGCGCCAGCAGCTTGGAACAGGGGTGGACCTACGAGCAGTACTTC. The entire variable domain, with the rest obtained from reference TRBV5-1 and TRBJ2-7, is as follows: KAGVTQTPRYLIKTRGQQVTLSCSPISGHRSVSWYQQTPGQGLQFLFEYFSETQRNKGNFPGRFSGRQFSNSRSEMNVSTLELGDSALYLCASSLEQGWTYEQYFGPGTRLTVT.

This chain links TRBV7-3 with TRBJ1-3, with 12 bases aligning to TRBD1. Germline CDR1 reads SGHTA; CDR2 reads FQGTGA. J was trimmed by 6 bases and V by 2 bases; bases with no gene match: 2. This CDR3 contains 15 residues. The CDR3 is CASSLGTGGENTIYF. DNA of the CDR3: TGTGCCAGCAGCTTAGGGACAGGGGGCGAAAACACCATATATTTT. The full variable domain, rest sourced from reference TRBV7-3 and TRBJ1-3, is GAGVSQTPSNKVTEKGKYVELRCDPISGHTALYWYRQSLGQGPEFLIYFQGTGAADDSGLPNDRFFAVRPEGSVSTLKIQRTERGDSAVYLCASSLGTGGENTIYFGEGSWLTVV.

This clone was seen more than once but under ten times. The chain combines TRBV7-2 with TRBJ1-2; D is unresolved. Germline V gene lookup returns CDR1 SGHTA and CDR2 FQGNSA. Trimming removed 2 bases at V and 4 bases at J, with 8 bases between. The CDR3 has 13 amino acids. CDR3: CASSLSGTYGYTF. Written as DNA, the CDR3 is TGTGCCAGCAGCTTAAGCGGAACCTATGGCTACACCTTC.

This clone was picked up a small number of times. CDR3 bases: TGTGCCAGCAGCTCTCCTCGGGGCCACTTGTCCCACGAGCAGTACTTC. Translation: CASSSPRGHLSHEQYF. This chain joins TRBV7-2 and TRBJ2-7, with D perhaps assigned TRBD1 or TRBD2 (5 bases each). The CDR3 extends over 16 amino acids. The V gene's germline CDR1 is SGHTA and CDR2 FQGNSA. Trimming removed 4 bases at V and 5 bases at J, with 21 bases between.

The V gene is TRBV28, the J gene TRBJ1-5, with D unresolved. Germline CDR1 is MDHEN and CDR2 is SYDVKM. V lost 5 bases to trimming and J lost 0 bases, with 11 bases between them. The CDR3 has 15 residues. The CDR3 DNA reads as TGTGCCAGCAGTGTTGACGGCAATAGCAATCAGCCCCAGCATTTT. Translated: CASSVDGNSNQPQHF.

V usage is TRBV5-1 and J usage is TRBJ2-7, with TRBD2 as a possible D gene (7 bases). CDR1 is SGHRS, CDR2 YFSETQ, per germline. The V gene lost 5 bases and the J gene lost 6 bases, with 18 bases spanning the gap. The CDR3 totals 14 residues. The CDR3 is CASSFLRGAGEQYF. CDR3 nucleotides: TGCGCCAGCAGTTTTCTCCGGGGGGCAGGCGAGCAGTACTTC.

This clone has only a few counts. The rearrangement joins TRBV10-3 to TRBJ1-2; no firm D call. CDR1 and CDR2 (germline): ENHRY, SYGVKD. Trimming pared 0 bases from V and 4 bases from J, leaving 9 bases between. The CDR3 length is 14 residues. The CDR3 reads CAISESKDPYGYTF. The CDR3 nucleotides are TGTGCCATCAGTGAGTCGAAGGACCCCTATGGCTACACCTTC.

The chain recombines TRBV29-1 with TRBJ1-1; possibly TRBD1 for D (6 bases). The CDR3 is made up of 13 amino acids. The ends were cut back, 7 bases at V and 3 bases at J, with 15 bases in the middle. Germline values: CDR1 SQVTM, CDR2 ANQGSEA. CDR3 sequence reads: CSAGGREDTEAFF. The CDR3 nucleotides are TGCAGCGCCGGGGGCAGGGAAGACACTGAAGCTTTCTTT.

The chain has TRBV25-1 and TRBJ1-1, with D unclear. Trimming took 4 bases from V and 2 from J, leaving 11 bases between them. The CDR3 extends over 14 amino acids. The germline gives CDR1 MGHDK, CDR2 SYGVNS. CDR3 loop: CASSGGLSNTEAFF. In nucleotides, the CDR3 is TGTGCCAGCAGTGGCGGGCTCAGTAACACTGAAGCTTTCTTT.

This clone was observed a few times. The chain couples TRBV5-1 to TRBJ1-6, with D uncertain. The CDR3 is 15 amino acids. The V gene's germline CDR1 is SGHRS and CDR2 YFSETQ. Trimming cost V 0 bases and J 1 base, with 5 bases left between them. Here the CDR3 DNA reads TGCGCCAGCAGCTTGGGTGAGTCCTATAATTCACCCCTCCACTTT. It yields the protein CASSLGESYNSPLHF. Drawing the rest from reference TRBV5-1 and TRBJ1-6, the complete variable domain is KAGVTQTPRYLIKTRGQQVTLSCSPISGHRSVSWYQQTPGQGLQFLFEYFSETQRNKGNFPGRFSGRQFSNSRSEMNVSTLELGDSALYLCASSLGESYNSPLHFGNGTRLTVT.

The chain joins TRBV11-2 to TRBJ1-5; D call uncertain. The CDR3 has 12 residues. CDR1 is SGHAT, CDR2 FQNNGV, per germline. V lost 1 base and J lost 8, with 6 bases in between. The CDR3 loop is CASSLVSEPQHF. Written as DNA, the CDR3 is TGTGCCAGCAGCTTAGTCTCTGAGCCCCAGCATTTT.

The gene calls are TRBV30 and TRBJ2-4, with D maybe TRBD1 (6 bases). The ends were cut back, 4 bases at V and 4 bases at J, with 14 bases in the middle. The CDR3 is made up of 14 amino acids. The germline V gene has CDR1 GTSNPN and CDR2 SVGIG (reference sequence). The CDR3 protein is CAWMADSKKNIQYF. The CDR3 coding sequence is TGTGCCTGGATGGCGGACAGTAAAAAAAACATTCAGTACTTC.

V usage is TRBV5-1 and J usage is TRBJ2-3, with 7 bases that match TRBD1. The CDR3 totals 16 residues. With 0 bases clipped from V and 0 bases from J, the junction kept 4 bases outside the gene matches. Germline CDR1 SGHRS, CDR2 YFSETQ. The CDR3 region is CASSLENRGSTDTQYF. The CDR3 DNA reads as TGCGCCAGCAGCTTGGAGAACAGGGGTAGCACAGATACGCAGTATTTT.

The J gene is TRBJ2-5, the V gene TRBV6-1, with TRBD1 matching 9 bases. With V trimmed by 6 bases and J by 5 bases, 1 base remained unmatched. The CDR3 runs to 12 residues. CDR1 MNHNS and CDR2 SASEGT come from the germline V gene. CDR3 sequence reads: CASRGTGETQYF. The DNA of the CDR3 is TGTGCCAGCAGGGGGACAGGGGAGACCCAGTACTTC.

In its sample, this clone was seen a few times. This chain uses TRBV7-2 with TRBJ1-4; the D is unclear. Trimming took 6 bases from V and 10 from J, leaving 18 bases between them. The CDR3 has 14 residues. Germline V lookup: CDR1 SGHTA, CDR2 FQGNSA. Here the CDR3 reads CASSPDASSGKLFF. The CDR3 DNA is TGTGCCAGCAGTCCCGACGCATCCTCTGGAAAACTGTTTTTT.

V usage is TRBV7-9 and J usage is TRBJ1-6; 8 bases fit TRBD1. CDR3 size: 13 residues. Germline V gives CDR1 SEHNR, CDR2 FQNEAQ (reference sequence). With V trimmed by 8 bases and J by 7 bases, 4 bases remained unmatched. DNA for the CDR3: TGTGCCAGCGCACGGGACAGGAATTCACCCCTCCACTTT. Its protein is CASARDRNSPLHF.

This clone appeared a single time. The chain is built from TRBV10-3 and TRBJ1-5; no firm D call. The CDR3 consists of 15 residues. Germline lookup yields CDR1 ENHRY and CDR2 SYGVKD. Trimming left V 2 bases short and J 2 bases short, with 10 bases between. The DNA of the CDR3 is TGTGCCATCAGTGAGGACAAATGGGGCAATCAGCCCCAGCATTTT. It translates to CAISEDKWGNQPQHF.

This sequence joins TRBV9 and TRBJ2-3; tentative D call: TRBD2 (7 bases). Germline assignment: CDR1 SGDLS and CDR2 YYNGEE. V shed 1 base and J shed 0 bases, with 12 bases lying between them. CDR3 length: 16 residues. The CDR3 DNA sequence: TGTGCCAGCAGCGTATGGCGGGGGCAAAGCACAGATACGCAGTATTTT. Translation: CASSVWRGQSTDTQYF. The full variable domain, in which reference TRBV9 and TRBJ2-3 provide the parts outside the CDR3, is DSGVTQTPKHLITATGQRVTLRCSPRSGDLSVYWYQQSLDQGLQFLIQYYNGEERAKGNILERFSAQQFPDLHSELNLSSLELGDSALYFCASSVWRGQSTDTQYFGPGTRLTVL.